These 27 T cell receptor beta chains came from one sample sequenced in a study of T cell responses to AZD1222 COVID-19 vaccine (dated by TCRdb to about 2021). Per the publication, the time point label means: about 28 days (+/-7) after the second vaccine dose. The library was prepared using the immunoSEQ multiplex PCR assay. Drawn from immuneACCESS, this table holds only the in-frame rearrangements with V and J called that TCRdb kept. Clones are partly lost; checked studies trace under half to an unresolved V gene and leave the rest unexplained. This sample holds about 180,000 clones; around 88% were observed only once. Clones ranked in the top ten supply around a tenth of the sample. The sequencing here drew on peripheral blood, taken 28 days after the second AZD1222 dose. These TCRs come from an adult who received the AZD1222 COVID-19 vaccine.

With respect to this clone: Other DNA sequences within the sample encode an identical CDR3. The chain links TRBV19 to TRBJ1-1; a possible D gene is TRBD1 (5 bases). In germline, CDR1 is LNHDA, CDR2 SQIVND (reference sequence). Trimming removed 4 bases from V and 2 bases from J, with 8 bases in between. The CDR3 is made up of 13 amino acids. The CDR3 nucleotides are TGTGCCAGTAGTACGACAGCTAACACTGAAGCTTTCTTT. It encodes CASSTTANTEAFF.

J is TRBJ2-7 and V is TRBV6-5; D may be TRBD1 or TRBD2 (6 bases each). Germline values: CDR1 MNHEY, CDR2 SVGAGI. Trimming cost V 6 bases and J 3 bases, with 18 bases left between them. CDR3 size: 15 residues. This chain's CDR3 is CASSQPQGRYYEQYF. The CDR3 DNA sequence: TGTGCCAGCAGCCAGCCGCAGGGGAGGTACTACGAGCAGTACTTC.

The chain couples TRBV5-8 to TRBJ1-2; no clear D gene. The V gene lost 0 bases and the J gene lost 8 bases, with 8 bases spanning the gap. The germline V gene encodes CDR1 SGHTS and CDR2 YDEGEE. The CDR3 is 12 amino acids. The CDR3 DNA sequence: TGTGCCAGCAGCTTGGGTCCGAGGGGCTACACCTTC. Translated: CASSLGPRGYTF.

This chain uses TRBV29-1 with TRBJ1-2, with D tentatively TRBD1 (5 bases). V lost 7 bases and J 3 bases, leaving 12 bases between the germline ends. The CDR3 length is 12 residues. Germline V gene data show CDR1 as SQVTM and CDR2 as ANQGSEA. CDR3 loop: CSAMGGDYGYTF. The CDR3, as DNA: TGCAGCGCCATGGGAGGGGACTATGGCTACACCTTC.

The chain uses TRBV2 and TRBJ2-4, with 9 positions matching TRBD1. The ends lost 8 bases at V and 5 bases at J; junction bases unmatched: 4. The CDR3 extends over 13 amino acids. Germline V gene sequence: CDR1 SNHLY, CDR2 FYNNEI. The CDR3 DNA is TGTGCCAGCGGACAGGGGTGGCAAAACATTCAGTACTTC. As protein: CASGQGWQNIQYF.

The chain carries TRBV18 and TRBJ1-4, with 9 bases fitting TRBD1. The CDR3 length is 14 residues. J lost 8 bases, V lost 6 bases, and 7 bases had no gene match. Germline V gene sequence: CDR1 KGHSH, CDR2 LQKENI. In DNA form, the CDR3 reads TGTGCCAGCTCGCCGGACAGGGGCGAAGAAAAACTGTTTTTT. It specifies CASSPDRGEEKLFF. The full variable domain, rest sourced from reference TRBV18 and TRBJ1-4, is NAGVMQNPRHLVRRRGQEARLRCSPMKGHSHVYWYRQLPEEGLKFMVYLQKENIIDESGMPKERFSAEFPKEGPSILRIQQVVRGDSAAYFCASSPDRGEEKLFFGSGTQLSVL.

The chain joins TRBV10-3 to TRBJ1-2; tentatively, D is TRBD1 (6 bases). This CDR3 contains 14 residues. The V end was cut by 2 bases, the J end by 3 bases, with 10 bases between. Germline-derived CDR1 and CDR2 are ENHRY and SYGVKD. For the CDR3, the DNA is TGTGCCATCAGTGAGACGACAGGAGACTATGGCTACACCTTC. Its protein product is CAISETTGDYGYTF.

The chain is built from TRBV28 and TRBJ2-7; 11 bases line up with TRBD1. Germline CDR1 reads MDHEN; CDR2 reads SYDVKM. The V gene end was trimmed by 3 bases and the J gene end by 4 bases; junction bases not matched to a gene: 5. The CDR3 length is 15 residues. The CDR3, as DNA: TGTGCCAGCAGTTTGGGGGGACAGGGGGGATACGAGCAGTACTTC. Translation gives CASSLGGQGGYEQYF.

This chain connects TRBV4-3 to TRBJ2-2; D is possibly TRBD1 (5 bases). Germline V CDR1 and CDR2: LGHNA, YSLEER. This CDR3 contains 15 residues. Trimming removed 1 base at V and 7 bases at J, with 13 bases between. CDR3 sequence (DNA): TGCGCCAGCAGCCAAGTCTACAGGTTTGACGGGGAGCTGTTTTTT. It encodes CASSQVYRFDGELFF.

This chain joins TRBV9 and TRBJ2-5; 8 nucleotides align to TRBD1. Germline loops: CDR1 SGDLS, CDR2 YYNGEE. The CDR3 consists of 15 residues. J gave up 0 bases and V 2 bases, and 3 bases lay outside the gene matches. This CDR3 reads CASSVRTGYQETQYF. The CDR3 nucleotides read TGTGCCAGCAGCGTGCGGACAGGGTACCAAGAGACCCAGTACTTC.

This sequence joins TRBV7-2 and TRBJ2-2, with D perhaps matching TRBD1 (5 bases). The V gene's germline CDR1 is SGHTA and CDR2 FQGNSA. The CDR3 runs 15 residues. Trimming left V 0 bases short and J 4 bases short, with 9 bases between. The chain's CDR3 is CASSLARVGTGELFF. CDR3 nucleotide sequence: TGTGCCAGCAGCTTAGCCAGGGTGGGCACCGGGGAGCTGTTTTTT. Filled out from reference TRBV7-2 and TRBJ2-2, the complete variable domain reads GAGVSQSPSNKVTEKGKDVELRCDPISGHTALYWYRQSLGQGLEFLIYFQGNSAPDKSGLPSDRFSAERTGGSVSTLTIQRTQQEDSAVYLCASSLARVGTGELFFGEGSRLTVL.

V usage is TRBV6-2 or TRBV6-3 and J usage is TRBJ2-7; D may be TRBD2 (6 bases). This CDR3 region has 11 residues. Trimming removed 5 bases from V and 6 bases from J, with 8 bases in between. The germline V gene has CDR1 MNHEY and CDR2 SVGEGT. DNA of the CDR3: TGTGCCAGCAGTACCGGGGGCGAGCAGTACTTC. Translated: CASSTGGEQYF.

This clone was seen only a few times. The chain links TRBV11-2 to TRBJ1-1, with D unclear. CDR1 SGHAT and CDR2 FQNNGV come from the germline V gene. V lost 5 bases and J lost 1, with 8 bases in between. This CDR3 region has 13 residues. The CDR3 reads CASSHYGNTEAFF. The CDR3 bases are TGTGCCAGCAGCCACTACGGGAACACTGAAGCTTTCTTT.

The chain employs TRBV7-9 and TRBJ2-7; TRBD1 or TRBD2 may be the D gene (6 bases each). The CDR3 has 16 residues. V gave up 5 bases and J gave up 0 bases, with 17 bases separating them. The germline V gene has CDR1 SEHNR and CDR2 FQNEAQ (reference sequence). The CDR3 region has the DNA TGTGCCAGCAGCCACCCGGTGGGGGGCAGCTCCTACGAGCAGTACTTC. The encoded protein is CASSHPVGGSSYEQYF.

This chain connects TRBV11-2 to TRBJ2-1; the D gene is possibly TRBD2 (6 bases). CDR1 and CDR2 (germline): SGHAT, FQNNGV. V was clipped by 2 bases and J by 6 bases, with 14 bases between them. This CDR3 comprises 15 residues. CDR3 region: CASSLNGGSSNEQFF. DNA for the CDR3: TGTGCCAGCAGCTTAAACGGAGGGAGTAGCAATGAGCAGTTCTTC.

The V gene is TRBV24-1, the J gene TRBJ1-1, with TRBD1 matching 11 bases. The trim removed 7 bases at V and 7 bases at J, leaving 7 bases unmatched. Germline CDR1 is KGHDR and CDR2 is SFDVKD. The CDR3 is 14 residues long. The DNA for the CDR3 is TGTGCCACCAGCGGGGACAGGGGGACCGATGAAGCTTTCTTT. Translation: CATSGDRGTDEAFF.

This chain uses TRBV12-3 or TRBV12-4 with TRBJ1-3; a weak D match, TRBD1 (6 bases). The CDR3 length is 12 residues. Trimming removed 3 bases from V and 10 bases from J, with 10 bases in between. CDR3 amino acids: CASSFSQGTIYF. CDR3 in DNA: TGTGCCAGCAGTTTTTCCCAGGGGACCATATATTTT.

The chain is built from TRBV7-2 and TRBJ2-7; D is unclear. CDR1 is SGHTA, CDR2 FQGNSA, per germline. This CDR3 comprises 14 residues. V lost 5 bases and J 7 bases, leaving 18 bases between the germline ends. The CDR3 spells CASSPVEVIGEQYF. CDR3 bases: TGTGCCAGCAGCCCCGTCGAGGTCATCGGGGAGCAGTACTTC.

The chain carries TRBV9 and TRBJ2-2, with 7 bases that match TRBD2. Germline-derived CDR1 and CDR2 are SGDLS and YYNGEE. The CDR3 covers 18 residues. The V segment lost 1 base and the J segment 3 bases; nucleotides outside the gene matches: 12. CDR3 residues: CASSVPPGGGPDTGELFF. CDR3 nucleotide sequence: TGTGCCAGCAGCGTACCTCCGGGAGGCGGTCCGGACACCGGGGAGCTGTTTTTT.

The genes are TRBV27 and TRBJ1-4, with a tentative D call TRBD1 (5 bases). With 1 base removed from V and 0 bases from J, the gap between germline ends came to 6 bases. Germline CDR1 MNHEY, CDR2 SMNVEV (reference sequence). CDR3 length: 15 residues. The DNA of the CDR3 is TGTGCCAGCAGTTTATGGGGGACAACTAATGAAAAACTGTTTTTT. Translating gives CASSLWGTTNEKLFF.

The gene calls are TRBV28 and TRBJ1-1, with 12 nucleotides matching TRBD1. The V gene's germline CDR1 is MDHEN and CDR2 SYDVKM. The V gene end was trimmed by 4 bases and the J gene end by 8 bases; junction bases not matched to a gene: 14. The CDR3 is 17 residues long. CDR3 residues: CASSSNPGQGAGREAFF. The CDR3 nucleotides read TGTGCCAGCAGTTCAAACCCGGGACAGGGGGCTGGTAGGGAAGCTTTCTTT.

The chain couples TRBV5-8 to TRBJ2-5; possibly TRBD1 for D (6 bases). This CDR3 is built from 15 residues. Trimming removed 2 bases from V and 2 bases from J, with 13 bases in between. Germline assignment: CDR1 SGHTS and CDR2 YDEGEE. In DNA, the CDR3 is TGTGCCAGCAGCTTCCTACAGGGAAGACAAGAGACCCAGTACTTC. This sequence encodes CASSFLQGRQETQYF.

This clone has just one count. This CDR3 reads CASSLTGTDTQYF. As DNA, the CDR3 is TGTGCCAGCAGCTTGACAGGCACAGATACGCAGTATTTT. This chain links TRBV11-3 with TRBJ2-3; the D gene is possibly TRBD1 (5 bases). CDR3 length: 13 amino acids. V lost 3 bases and J 1 base, leaving 5 bases between the germline ends. Per germline, CDR1 SGHNT and CDR2 YENEEA.

The rearrangement joins TRBV19 to TRBJ2-3; 7 positions agree with TRBD1. From germline, CDR1 is LNHDA and CDR2 SQIVND (reference sequence). The V gene end was trimmed by 3 bases and the J gene end by 2 bases; junction bases not matched to a gene: 2. The CDR3 sequence is 14 residues long. The CDR3 DNA sequence: TGTGCCAGTAGTATGGGGACAGCCACAGATACGCAGTATTTT. Its translation: CASSMGTATDTQYF.

The rearrangement joins TRBV2 to TRBJ1-5; D may be TRBD1 (6 bases). Germline-derived CDR1 and CDR2 are SNHLY and FYNNEI. CDR3 length: 13 amino acids. V was clipped by 6 bases and J by 4 bases, with 10 bases between them. The chain's CDR3 is CASSQDRNQPQHF. The CDR3 region has the DNA TGTGCCAGCAGCCAGGACAGAAATCAGCCCCAGCATTTT. The complete variable domain, with remaining parts taken from reference TRBV2 and TRBJ1-5, reads EPEVTQTPSHQVTQMGQEVILRCVPISNHLYFYWYRQILGQKVEFLVSFYNNEISEKSEIFDDQFSVERPDGSNFTLKIRSTKLEDSAMYFCASSQDRNQPQHFGDGTRLSIL.

This clone was recorded once. The V and J genes are TRBV19 and TRBJ1-1; 8 bases align to TRBD1. CDR1 is LNHDA and CDR2 is SQIVND in the germline V gene (reference sequence). The CDR3 sequence is 14 residues long. The junction had 6 bases not matched to a gene; V was cut back by 5 bases and J by 4 bases. CDR3 bases: TGTGCCAGTAGTCCCACACAGGGGGTCACTGAAGCTTTCTTT. Encoded protein: CASSPTQGVTEAFF.

The rearrangement links TRBV3-1 (or the pseudogene TRBV3-2) to TRBJ1-1; D may be TRBD1 (5 bases). The germline V and J ends were trimmed by 4 bases and 1 base, with 10 bases remaining between them. CDR3 length equals 14 residues. Germline assignment: CDR1 LGHDT and CDR2 YNNKEL (reference sequence). CDR3 bases: TGTGCCAGCAGCCTGGGGGGTTCGAACACTGAAGCTTTCTTT. It translates to CASSLGGSNTEAFF.